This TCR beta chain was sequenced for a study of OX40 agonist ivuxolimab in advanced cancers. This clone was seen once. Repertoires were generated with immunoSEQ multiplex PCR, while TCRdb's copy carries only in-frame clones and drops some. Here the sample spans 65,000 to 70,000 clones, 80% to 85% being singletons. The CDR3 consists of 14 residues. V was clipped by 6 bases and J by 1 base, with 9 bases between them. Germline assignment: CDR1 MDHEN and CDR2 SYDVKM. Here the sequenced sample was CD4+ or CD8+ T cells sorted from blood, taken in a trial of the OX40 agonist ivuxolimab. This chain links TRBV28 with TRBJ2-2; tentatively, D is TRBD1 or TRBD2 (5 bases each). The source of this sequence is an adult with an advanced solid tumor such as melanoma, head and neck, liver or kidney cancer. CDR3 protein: CASSRDLNTGELFF. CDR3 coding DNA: TGTGCCAGCAGCCGGGACCTGAACACCGGGGAGCTGTTTTTT.